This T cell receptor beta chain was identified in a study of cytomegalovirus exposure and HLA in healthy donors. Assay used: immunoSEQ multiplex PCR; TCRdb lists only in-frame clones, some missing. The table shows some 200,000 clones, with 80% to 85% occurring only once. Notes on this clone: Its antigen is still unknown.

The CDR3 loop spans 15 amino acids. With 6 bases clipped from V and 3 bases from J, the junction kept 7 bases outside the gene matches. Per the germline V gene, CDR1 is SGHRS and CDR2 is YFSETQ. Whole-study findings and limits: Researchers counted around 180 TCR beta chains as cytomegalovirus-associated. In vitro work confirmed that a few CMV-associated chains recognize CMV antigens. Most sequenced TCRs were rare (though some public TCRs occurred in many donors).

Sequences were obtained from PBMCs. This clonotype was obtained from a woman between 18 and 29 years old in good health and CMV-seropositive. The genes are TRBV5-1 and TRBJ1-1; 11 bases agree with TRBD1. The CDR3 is CASTDRGRFDTEAFF. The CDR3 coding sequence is TGCGCCAGCACGGACAGGGGGCGCTTCGACACTGAAGCTTTCTTT.